This T cell receptor (beta chain) is from a study of T cells after yellow fever vaccination. Overall study: SMART-Seq v4 Ultra Low Input prepared the low-cell-number fractions. Study findings and constraints: Primary-vaccination clones mostly resurfaced post-booster (less than 98% CD4, approximately 87% CD8). Abundant bulk-population clonotypes could contaminate the FACS-sorted repertoires.

The CDR3 has 14 amino acids. Germline assignment: CDR1 SEHNR and CDR2 FQNEAQ (reference sequence). Deletions cut 4 bases from V and 5 bases from J, with 14 bases between. Template switching with 5'RACE generated the TCR cDNA and added a universal primer site and UMIs. TCRdb reprocessed the 5' RACE reads with MiXCR, giving one entry per CDR3 protein. The data contain 450,000 to 550,000 distinct CDR3 sequences, about a fifth of them singletons. This clonotype is a singleton in its sample. Its antigen is still unknown. The sample here was PBMCs, taken less than 25 days after the first yellow fever vaccination. The TCR originated in a man between 18 and 35 years old who received the YFV17D yellow fever vaccine. This rearrangement joins TRBV7-9 to TRBJ1-2, with no clear D. CDR3 protein: CASSSVYAEYGYTF. The CDR3 nucleotides read TGTGCCAGCAGCTCCGTCTACGCGGAGTATGGCTACACCTTC. Together with reference TRBV7-9 and TRBJ1-2, the CDR3 gives the full variable domain: DTGVSQNPRHKITKRGQNVTFRCDPISEHNRLYWYRQTLGQGPEFLTYFQNEAQLEKSRLLSDRFSAERPKGSFSTLEIQRTEQGDSAMYLCASSSVYAEYGYTFGSGTRLTVV.